The 29 T cell receptor beta chains below were found in one sample sequenced in a study of T cell responses to AZD1222 COVID-19 vaccine (dated by TCRdb to about 2021). Library construction relied on the immunoSEQ multiplex PCR assay. The table was pulled from immuneACCESS by TCRdb, which kept in-frame rearrangements only. Such tables lose some clones; where checked, under half of the loss comes from unresolved V genes, and the rest has no known cause. This sample gives about 76,000 clones in total; over 65% of them show up just once. About 25% of the sample is taken by the ten largest. Read against the paper, the sample's time point label means: about 28 days (+/-7) after the second vaccine dose. The sample's treatment or condition label is to be understood as: meningococcal conjugate vaccine given as trial control. The material sequenced was peripheral blood, taken 28 days after the second dose of the MenACWY control vaccine. The receptors here all came from an adult who received the MenACWY meningococcal vaccine as a control.

This chain uses TRBV5-6 with TRBJ1-4; 7 bases fit TRBD1. Germline values: CDR1 SGHDT, CDR2 YYEEEE. There are 15 residues in the CDR3. V was pared by 2 bases and J by 1 base, with 2 bases of the junction left unmatched. CDR3 sequence reads: CASSLQGRTNEKLFF. In DNA, the CDR3 is TGTGCCAGCAGCTTACAGGGGCGAACTAATGAAAAACTGTTTTTT.

The chain couples TRBV30 to TRBJ1-5; no clear D gene. The ends were cut back, 2 bases at V and 5 bases at J, with 10 bases in the middle. The V gene's germline CDR1 is GTSNPN and CDR2 SVGIG (reference sequence). The CDR3 is made up of 13 amino acids. The CDR3 nucleotides are TGTGCCTGGAGTACGGGCCGCGATCAGCCCCAGCATTTT. Translation: CAWSTGRDQPQHF.

V usage is TRBV18 and J usage is TRBJ2-5, with 8 nucleotides matching TRBD1. The CDR3 loop spans 14 amino acids. The trim removed 2 bases at V and 5 bases at J, leaving 4 bases unmatched. Germline CDR1 KGHSH, CDR2 LQKENI. In DNA, the CDR3 is TGTGCCAGCTCACCAGCAGGGGGCACGGAGACCCAGTACTTC. It specifies CASSPAGGTETQYF.

This clone was observed at least ten times. J is TRBJ1-6 and V is TRBV14, with a tentative D call TRBD1 (5 bases). Deletions cut 4 bases from V and 9 bases from J, with 19 bases between. The CDR3 extends over 16 amino acids. Germline assignment: CDR1 SGHDN and CDR2 FVKESK. The CDR3 DNA follows: TGTGCCAGCAGCCCTAGGCTCTTGGGGGAAGGTTCACCCCTCCACTTT. It specifies CASSPRLLGEGSPLHF. Filled out from reference TRBV14 and TRBJ1-6, the complete variable domain reads EAGVTQFPSHSVIEKGQTVTLRCDPISGHDNLYWYRRVMGKEIKFLLHFVKESKQDESGMPNNRFLAERTGGTYSTLKVQPAELEDSGVYFCASSPRLLGEGSPLHFGNGTRLTVT.

The chain links TRBV11-2 to TRBJ2-3; D is perhaps TRBD2 (6 bases). With 4 bases removed from V and 6 bases from J, the gap between germline ends came to 8 bases. Germline V CDR1 and CDR2: SGHAT, FQNNGV. This CDR3 comprises 12 residues. The DNA of the CDR3 is TGTGCCAGCAGCTCGGGAGCGGATACGCAGTATTTT. It specifies CASSSGADTQYF.

V usage is TRBV5-1 and J usage is TRBJ2-1; D not certain. Between the trimmed V and J ends, which lost 3 bases and 7 bases, there was a span of 11 bases. Germline V lookup: CDR1 SGHRS, CDR2 YFSETQ. This CDR3 is built from 13 residues. Here the CDR3 DNA reads TGCGCCAGCAGCTCGGACCTCCAGAATGAGCAGTTCTTC. This translates into CASSSDLQNEQFF.

This clone has a handful of counts. The chain joins TRBV5-8 to TRBJ2-7, with 11 bases fitting TRBD2. This CDR3 is 17 amino acids long. Trimming took 1 base from V and 0 from J; bases not matched to a gene: 6. Germline lookup yields CDR1 SGHTS and CDR2 YDEGEE. This chain's CDR3 is CASSLTGTSGSSYEQYF. DNA of the CDR3: TGTGCCAGCAGCTTGACCGGGACTAGCGGTAGCTCCTACGAGCAGTACTTC.

The chain uses TRBV6-4 and TRBJ2-1, with 8 bases lining up with TRBD2. The CDR3 has 19 residues. Germline-derived CDR1 and CDR2 are MRHNA and SNTAGT. V gave up 7 bases and J gave up 5 bases; unmatched junction bases: 22. CDR3 coding DNA: TGTGCCAGCATCTCCCACCCAGGAGGGCTAGCGGGCTCTAACAATGAGCAGTTCTTC. As protein: CASISHPGGLAGSNNEQFF.

This clone has only a few counts. CDR3 sequence: CASSLRGEQYF. The CDR3 DNA is TGTGCCAGCAGCTTAAGAGGGGAGCAGTACTTC. J is TRBJ2-7 and V is TRBV7-9, with D possibly matching TRBD2 (5 bases). CDR3 length: 11 amino acids. Trimming removed 2 bases at V and 7 bases at J, with 6 bases between. Germline lookup yields CDR1 SEHNR and CDR2 FQNEAQ (reference sequence).

The chain joins TRBV6-5 to TRBJ1-1; 9 bases match TRBD1. CDR1 is MNHEY and CDR2 is SVGAGI in the germline V gene. This CDR3 spans 15 amino acids. Unmatched junction bases numbered 6, after V lost 4 bases and J lost 3 bases. CDR3 sequence (DNA): TGTGCCAGCAGTTGGACAGGGGATGGGGACACTGAAGCTTTCTTT. Translating gives CASSWTGDGDTEAFF.

The CDR3 nucleotides are TGTGCCAGCAGCTTAGTGAGACGGCGCAATGAAAAACTGTTTTTT. Residues: CASSLVRRRNEKLFF. This chain connects TRBV7-2 to TRBJ1-4; D gene uncertain. V was cut by 1 base and J by 5 bases, with 11 bases left in between. The germline CDR1 and CDR2 sequences are SGHTA and FQGNSA. The CDR3 sequence is 15 residues long.

The sample holds a few counts of this clone. The rearrangement joins TRBV15 to TRBJ2-5; D possibly corresponds to TRBD1 (5 bases). Trimming stripped 2 bases from V and 6 bases from J, with 16 bases between. The CDR3 sequence is 15 residues long. CDR1 and CDR2 (germline): LNHNV, YYDKDF (reference sequence). As DNA, the CDR3 is TGTGCCACCAGCAGAACCCGACAGTTCGCAAAGACCCAGTACTTC. Amino acid sequence: CATSRTRQFAKTQYF.

The rearrangement links TRBV28 to TRBJ2-7, with D unclear. The germline CDR1 and CDR2 sequences are MDHEN and SYDVKM. The CDR3 loop spans 13 amino acids. V gave up 4 bases and J gave up 1 base, with 8 bases separating them. CDR3 sequence (DNA): TGTGCCAGCAGTTCCTTGGAGTCCTACGAGCAGTACTTC. Its translation is CASSSLESYEQYF. Supplemented by reference TRBV28 and TRBJ2-7, the full variable domain reads DVKVTQSSRYLVKRTGEKVFLECVQDMDHENMFWYRQDPGLGLRLIYFSYDVKMKEKGDIPEGYSVSREKKERFSLILESASTNQTSMYLCASSSLESYEQYFGPGTRLTVT.

V and J are TRBV19 and TRBJ2-1; 8 bases line up with TRBD2. The CDR3 loop spans 14 amino acids. Germline-derived CDR1 and CDR2 are LNHDA and SQIVND (reference sequence). V gave up 8 bases and J gave up 0 bases; unmatched junction bases: 3. The chain's CDR3 is CASGRGASYNEQFF. For the CDR3, the DNA is TGTGCCAGTGGGCGGGGGGCCTCCTACAATGAGCAGTTCTTC. The variable domain in full, completed from reference TRBV19 and TRBJ2-1, reads DGGITQSPKYLFRKEGQNVTLSCEQNLNHDAMYWYRQDPGQGLRLIYYSQIVNDFQKGDIAEGYSVSREKKESFPLTVTSAQKNPTAFYLCASGRGASYNEQFFGPGTRLTVL.

The rearrangement uses TRBV28 and TRBJ1-1; no reliable D call. The CDR3 length is 11 residues. CDR1 and CDR2 from the germline V gene are MDHEN and SYDVKM. The V end was cut by 5 bases, the J end by 11 bases, with 12 bases between. CDR3 bases: TGTGCCAGCAGTGAAACTCAGCAGGCTTTCTTT. It encodes CASSETQQAFF.

The V and J genes are TRBV29-1 and TRBJ2-7; 9 bases match TRBD2. Germline CDR1 is SQVTM and CDR2 is ANQGSEA. This CDR3 has 14 residues. J gave up 2 bases and V 4 bases, and 6 bases lay outside the gene matches. The CDR3 coding sequence is TGCAGCGTTGCGGTTAGCGGGGGAACCTACGAGCAGTACTTC. Translated, it gives CSVAVSGGTYEQYF.

This chain uses TRBV7-2 with TRBJ2-6; the D is unclear. This CDR3 region has 14 residues. CDR1 is SGHTA and CDR2 is FQGNSA in the germline V gene. V shed 4 bases and J shed 2 bases, with 6 bases lying between them. CDR3 loop: CASSSPTGANVLTF. In nucleotides, the CDR3 is TGTGCCAGCAGCTCCCCTACTGGGGCCAACGTCCTGACTTTC.

This chain links TRBV5-1 with TRBJ2-1; 8 bases fit TRBD1. V dropped 0 bases and J dropped 4; count of bases not matched to a gene: 6. CDR3 length equals 16 residues. Germline CDR1 reads SGHRS; CDR2 reads YFSETQ. The CDR3 nucleotides are TGCGCCAGCAGCTTGGATCCGGGACAGGTATACAATGAGCAGTTCTTC. Amino acids: CASSLDPGQVYNEQFF.

The chain links TRBV2 to TRBJ2-1, with unresolved D. The CDR3 has 13 residues. The germline CDR1 and CDR2 sequences are SNHLY and FYNNEI. The germline V and J ends were trimmed by 6 bases and 0 bases, with 6 bases remaining between them. The CDR3, as DNA: TGTGCCAGCAGAGTTTCCTCCTACAATGAGCAGTTCTTC. It is translated as CASRVSSYNEQFF.

This sequence joins TRBV2 and TRBJ1-5; no definite D call. The CDR3 is made up of 16 amino acids. Per the germline V gene, CDR1 is SNHLY and CDR2 is FYNNEI. V was shortened by 6 bases and J by 0 bases, with 15 bases between the two germline ends. CDR3 bases: TGTGCCAGCAGCCAGAGGGCAGGTCATAGCAATCAGCCCCAGCATTTT. Protein product: CASSQRAGHSNQPQHF.

This rearrangement joins TRBV7-8 to TRBJ1-4, with TRBD1 as a possible D gene (6 bases). Germline V CDR1 and CDR2: SGHVS, FQNEAQ. V lost 5 bases and J lost 7, with 11 bases in between. The CDR3 has 13 amino acids. For the CDR3, the DNA is TGTGCCAGCAGCCCTCAGGGGCGTGAAAAACTGTTTTTT. Its translation: CASSPQGREKLFF.

The V and J genes are TRBV6-1 and TRBJ1-4; D unclear. Germline V gene sequence: CDR1 MNHNS, CDR2 SASEGT. V was trimmed by 1 base and J by 8 bases, leaving 14 bases between them. The length of the CDR3 is 15 residues. CDR3 coding DNA: TGTGCCAGCAGTGAAGGGTACGGGGTGGGGGAAAAACTGTTTTTT. Its protein is CASSEGYGVGEKLFF.

The CDR3 nucleotides read TGCGCCAGCAGCCAAGATGTCCGTACAGATGAAGCTTTCTTT. As protein: CASSQDVRTDEAFF. The chain has TRBV4-3 and TRBJ1-1; D gene uncertain. This CDR3 has 14 amino acids. V was pared by 0 bases and J by 7 bases, with 12 bases between. The germline V gene has CDR1 LGHNA and CDR2 YSLEER.

This clone was found once. This sequence joins TRBV7-2 and TRBJ1-1; 7 positions match TRBD1. V was clipped by 6 bases and J by 5 bases; unmatched bases: 9. The germline gives CDR1 SGHTA, CDR2 FQGNSA. The CDR3 length is 14 residues. The CDR3 loop is CASSSGQVITEAFF. The CDR3, as DNA: TGTGCCAGCAGTTCCGGACAGGTGATTACTGAAGCTTTCTTT.

The rearrangement uses TRBV9 and TRBJ2-2; TRBD2 aligns across 8 bases. CDR3 size: 16 residues. Germline V gene data show CDR1 as SGDLS and CDR2 as YYNGEE. The junction had 11 bases not matched to a gene; V was cut back by 7 bases and J by 3 bases. Here the CDR3 DNA reads TGTGCCAGCTCTCGCCAGGTAGCGGGATACACCGGGGAGCTGTTTTTT. It codes for CASSRQVAGYTGELFF.

This chain joins TRBV7-3 and TRBJ2-1, with D unresolved. This CDR3 is built from 13 residues. The germline CDR1 and CDR2 sequences are SGHTA and FQGTGA. Trimming cost V 5 bases and J 10 bases, with 15 bases left between them. As DNA, the CDR3 is TGTGCCAGCAGCCCCGGACCGAACCAGGAGCAGTTCTTC. Amino acids: CASSPGPNQEQFF.

The rearrangement uses TRBV7-9 and TRBJ1-1; D uncertain. The V end was cut by 1 base, the J end by 0 bases, with 15 bases between. Germline lookup yields CDR1 SEHNR and CDR2 FQNEAQ (reference sequence). This CDR3 has 17 amino acids. This CDR3 is CASSLDLMGSMNTEAFF. The CDR3 DNA sequence: TGTGCCAGCAGCTTAGACCTCATGGGCAGCATGAACACTGAAGCTTTCTTT.

The chain couples TRBV9 to TRBJ2-7; D unresolved. The CDR3 consists of 14 residues. Germline values: CDR1 SGDLS, CDR2 YYNGEE. Trimming stripped 4 bases from V and 1 base from J, with 12 bases between. The CDR3 DNA is TGTGCCAGCAGCACCAGCTGGATTTCCTACGAGCAGTACTTC. Translation gives CASSTSWISYEQYF.

The rearrangement joins TRBV13 to TRBJ2-7, with D uncertain. The V gene lost 0 bases and the J gene lost 3 bases, with 9 bases spanning the gap. Germline CDR1 is PRHDT and CDR2 is FYEKMQ (reference sequence). The length of the CDR3 is 14 residues. CDR3 loop: CASSLGGGSYEQYF. The CDR3 DNA reads as TGTGCCAGCAGCTTAGGAGGCGGTAGCTACGAGCAGTACTTC.